Listed below are T cell receptor beta chains from one sample, sequenced in a study of early T cells in non-severe SARS-CoV-2 infection. TCRdb used MiXCR to reprocess the 5' RACE reads, holding one entry per CDR3 protein. The sample lists approximately 69,000 distinct CDR3 sequences; more than 9.5% were seen once. The sample consisted of whole blood, taken at baseline. The receptors derive from an adult who was a healthcare worker with PCR-confirmed SARS-CoV-2 infection or an uninfected control (not recorded which). The conserved cysteine and the conserved F or W are not part of the CDR3 here. The listing skips clone size in some rows; elsewhere it reads once, few, many or a size class.

CDR3 protein: SVEDSGANVLT
clone size: -
V gene: TRBV29-1
CDR3 length: 11

CDR3 protein: ASSQSLEPGNYGYT
clone size: many
V gene: TRBV7-8
CDR3 length: 14

CDR3 protein: ASSPPGSNQPQH
clone size: many
V gene: TRBV7-9
CDR3 length: 12

CDR3 protein: AISEGGSYGYT
clone size: -
V gene: TRBV10-3
CDR3 length: 11

CDR3 protein: ASSLNRGDSPLH
clone size: many
V gene: TRBV2
CDR3 length: 12

CDR3 protein: ASGLYPAEQY
clone size: -
V gene: TRBV12-5
CDR3 length: 10

CDR3 protein: ASNNGGRTGELF
clone size: few
V gene: TRBV19
CDR3 length: 12

CDR3 protein: ASSLRAGQGHEQY
clone size: few
V gene: TRBV11-1
CDR3 length: 13

CDR3 protein: ASSLSYGYKVTEAF
clone size: -
V gene: TRBV27
CDR3 length: 14

CDR3 protein: ASSSTGQGMQF
clone size: -
V gene: TRBV6-6
CDR3 length: 11

CDR3 protein: ASSPDEFPGNTIY
clone size: few
V gene: TRBV7-2
CDR3 length: 13

CDR3 protein: ASSGTSGGTYNEQF
clone size: few
V gene: TRBV7-9
CDR3 length: 14

CDR3 protein: ATRDPGTGFEQF
clone size: -
V gene: TRBV24-1
CDR3 length: 12

CDR3 protein: ATSRALTENTEAF
clone size: many
V gene: TRBV15
CDR3 length: 13

CDR3 protein: ASSLGPGTGEKLF
clone size: few
V gene: TRBV5-5
CDR3 length: 13

CDR3 protein: ASTRGLMAETQY
clone size: many
V gene: TRBV12-2
CDR3 length: 12

CDR3 protein: ASSPGTKRLF
clone size: few
V gene: TRBV14
CDR3 length: 10

CDR3 protein: ASSLSGDSYEQY
clone size: few
V gene: TRBV7-8
CDR3 length: 12

CDR3 protein: ASSSPPGQDNPNNYGYT
clone size: few
V gene: TRBV12-3/TRBV12-4
CDR3 length: 17

CDR3 protein: ASSLVGGNTEAF
clone size: few
V gene: TRBV7-8
CDR3 length: 12

CDR3 protein: ASSQRLASKAQY
clone size: -
V gene: TRBV3-1
CDR3 length: 12

CDR3 protein: ASSPGTLRATTEAF
clone size: few
V gene: TRBV4-1
CDR3 length: 14

CDR3 protein: ASSPVKGGVTEAF
clone size: few
V gene: TRBV7-9
CDR3 length: 13

CDR3 protein: ASSLGGDETQY
clone size: -
V gene: TRBV5-1
CDR3 length: 11

CDR3 protein: ASMGRPTPEQY
clone size: many
V gene: TRBV11-2
CDR3 length: 11

CDR3 protein: ASSRGTGANVLT
clone size: few
V gene: TRBV2
CDR3 length: 12

CDR3 protein: ASSNRQGFGEKLF
clone size: -
V gene: TRBV11-1
CDR3 length: 13

CDR3 protein: ASSFPGQTQETQY
clone size: few
V gene: TRBV7-9
CDR3 length: 13

CDR3 protein: ASSTRATNEKLF
clone size: -
V gene: TRBV7-9
CDR3 length: 12

CDR3 protein: ASSEEVGGTQY
clone size: few
V gene: TRBV2
CDR3 length: 11

CDR3 protein: AISVDWGRLNEQF
clone size: few
V gene: TRBV10-3
CDR3 length: 13

CDR3 protein: ASSLERGGEAF
clone size: -
V gene: TRBV7-6
CDR3 length: 11

CDR3 protein: ASRDLYEQY
clone size: few
V gene: TRBV6-5
CDR3 length: 9